This TCR beta chain came from a study of cytotoxic CD8 clonotypes in ibrutinib-treated CLL. Study-level background: After a median of around 70 months, 14 patients stayed remitted and some 12 progressed; responses had been partial in some 25 and complete in 2. Averaging across samples gave approximately 250,000 productive templates and roughly 88,000 productive rearrangements.

V was cut by 3 bases and J by 0 bases, with 11 bases left in between. The CDR3 is 15 residues long. Germline V gives CDR1 SEHNR, CDR2 FQNEAQ (reference sequence). A word on this clone: What it binds is unknown.

Method: immunoSEQ multiplex PCR; TCRdb's copy keeps in-frame clones and lacks some. The top ten clones hold approximately 2.9% of a sample with around 160,000 clones, approximately 91% of them seen once. Broader study findings: Clonality showed a rise at ibrutinib response that reversed toward baseline at progression.

Frozen PBMC stocks contributed 2 to 2.5 micrograms of genomic DNA to the TCR beta libraries. The sequences come from PBMCs, collected at disease progression, from a patient treated with ibrutinib. This sequence was found in a human donor with chronic lymphocytic leukemia. V gene TRBV7-9 combines with J gene TRBJ1-1; D is undetermined. The CDR3 loop reads CASSLGWNLNTEAFF. The CDR3 DNA sequence: TGTGCCAGCAGCTTGGGTTGGAACTTGAACACTGAAGCTTTCTTT.